This record covers a single T cell receptor (beta chain). This entry comes from a study of blood T cell repertoires in COVID-19. Overall study context: Sample material is recorded as cDNA or gDNA derived from T cells, B-cell-depleted T cells, or PBMCs.

CDR3 length equals 14 residues. Per germline, CDR1 SQVTM and CDR2 ANQGSEA. V gave up 4 bases and J gave up 6 bases; unmatched junction bases: 7. As originally analysed: Amplification with reference gene primers provided the estimates of nucleated cell counts. The method was immunoSEQ multiplex PCR; TCRdb's version includes in-frame clones alone and lacks a portion of them. V and J calls and clone size are as listed in that table; D and trimming were resolved from the DNA. Counted here are 300,000 to 400,000 clones, roughly nine tenths occurring once; the ten biggest clones make up approximately 1%. The clonotype was recovered from a man younger than 30 who had recovered from COVID-19. The chain links TRBV29-1 to TRBJ2-3; 10 bases are shared with TRBD2. Source material: PBMCs or T cells enriched from blood (not recorded which). CDR3 sequence (DNA): TGCAGCGTTGGGACTAGCGGAGCGTTGGATACGCAGTATTTT. The encoded protein is CSVGTSGALDTQYF.